What follows are 7 T cell receptor beta chains derived from one specimen sequenced in a study of OX40 agonist ivuxolimab in advanced cancers. Libraries were prepared by immunoSEQ multiplex PCR; TCRdb keeps only in-frame clonotypes and omits some of them. In the table there are about 70,000 clones, almost 90% of which are singletons. Sequences were derived from CD4+ or CD8+ T cells sorted from blood, sampled in a trial of the OX40 agonist ivuxolimab. The receptors derive from an adult with an advanced solid tumor such as melanoma, head and neck, liver or kidney cancer.

The table lists this clone with a few counts. This chain joins TRBV15 and TRBJ2-7; 9 positions match TRBD1. V trimming: 1 base; J trimming: 4 bases; junction bases outside the gene matches: 8. This CDR3 spans 16 amino acids. CDR1 and CDR2 from the germline V gene are LNHNV and YYDKDF (reference sequence). DNA of the CDR3: TGTGCCACCAGCAGAGGTAGTACAGGGGGCGAATACGAGCAGTACTTC. Translating gives CATSRGSTGGEYEQYF.

This chain joins TRBV19 and TRBJ2-6; D possibly corresponds to TRBD1 (5 bases). The length of the CDR3 is 15 residues. Germline CDR1 is LNHDA and CDR2 is SQIVND (reference sequence). The V end lost 8 bases, the J end lost 0 bases, and 11 bases lay between the germline ends. CDR3 DNA sequence: TGTGCCAGTCACAGGCAGACCTCTGGGGCCAACGTCCTGACTTTC. Its translation is CASHRQTSGANVLTF.

The V call is TRBV7-3, the J call TRBJ2-2, with a possible D match to TRBD1 (6 bases). The germline V gene has CDR1 SGHTA and CDR2 FQGTGA. Trimming stripped 6 bases from V and 7 bases from J, with 15 bases between. The CDR3 sequence is 14 residues long. CDR3 amino acids: CASRADRDNGELFF. CDR3 DNA: TGTGCCAGCAGAGCTGACCGGGACAACGGGGAGCTGTTTTTT.

V usage is TRBV19 and J usage is TRBJ2-7; D is tentatively TRBD1 or TRBD2 (5 bases each). Germline CDR1 is LNHDA and CDR2 is SQIVND (reference sequence). CDR3 length: 15 residues. V shed 3 bases and J shed 1 base, with 13 bases lying between them. The CDR3 loop reads CASSILWDPSYEQYF. CDR3 sequence (DNA): TGTGCCAGTAGTATTTTGTGGGACCCTTCCTACGAGCAGTACTTC. Looking up the rest from reference TRBV19 and TRBJ2-7 gives the full variable domain: DGGITQSPKYLFRKEGQNVTLSCEQNLNHDAMYWYRQDPGQGLRLIYYSQIVNDFQKGDIAEGYSVSREKKESFPLTVTSAQKNPTAFYLCASSILWDPSYEQYFGPGTRLTVT.

This rearrangement joins TRBV5-1 to TRBJ1-3; D perhaps matches TRBD1 (6 bases). The CDR3 is 15 amino acids. Trimming cost V 2 bases and J 3 bases, with 12 bases left between them. Germline V gene sequence: CDR1 SGHRS, CDR2 YFSETQ. CDR3 DNA: TGCGCCAGCAGCTTAGAACAGGGTCGTGGAAACACCATATATTTT. As protein: CASSLEQGRGNTIYF.

This clone came up once. The V and J genes are TRBV28 and TRBJ2-6; D is ambiguous. The CDR3 runs 18 residues. In germline, CDR1 is MDHEN, CDR2 SYDVKM. The V end was cut by 5 bases, the J end by 5 bases, with 22 bases between. In DNA, the CDR3 is TGTGCCAGCAGTCTTTATCTTTTGACACAAAGTCGGGCCAACGTCCTGACTTTC. The encoded protein is CASSLYLLTQSRANVLTF.

This clone was found a few times. The V gene is TRBV10-1, the J gene TRBJ2-1; D possibly uses TRBD1 or TRBD2 (5 bases each). Germline CDR1 reads WNHNN; CDR2 reads SYGVQD (reference sequence). Trimming took 4 bases from V and 4 from J, leaving 14 bases between them. CDR3 size: 15 residues. The CDR3 spells CASSVGGPSYNEQFF. CDR3 in DNA: TGCGCCAGCAGTGTTGGGGGTCCCTCATACAATGAGCAGTTCTTC.